The clone carrying this T cell receptor beta chain occurred once. The data derive from a study of cytomegalovirus exposure and HLA in healthy donors. The PCR used 60 Vbeta and 13 Jbeta primers. Sequenced by immunoSEQ multiplex PCR; TCRdb stores in-frame clones only, minus some. The repertoire holds some 32,000 clones, with about 83% as singletons. V lost 3 bases to trimming and J lost 5 bases, with 10 bases between them. The germline V gene has CDR1 MDHEN and CDR2 SYDVKM. The CDR3 length is 13 residues. The genes are TRBV28 and TRBJ2-5; D not certain. The TCR comes from a boy between 10 and 17 years old in good health and CMV-seronegative. The sequencing sample was made of PBMCs. This chain's CDR3 is CASSLVSLETQYF. The CDR3, as DNA: TGTGCCAGCAGTTTGGTTAGTCTCGAGACCCAGTACTTC.